The 17 T cell receptor beta chains in this list originate from one sample, sequenced in a study of control samples from healthy donors and cancer patients. Only in-frame clones appear in the TCRdb table, and some are missing; sequencing was by immunoSEQ multiplex PCR. The sample includes about 96,000 clones, approximately 93% seen only once; the top ten take around 8.2%. Sequencing used blood. The receptors were gathered from a man younger than 35 in good health.

This chain joins TRBV7-2 and TRBJ1-2; 8 bases map to TRBD1. The J segment lost 7 bases and the V segment lost 5 bases, leaving 6 bases of the junction unmatched. CDR1 is SGHTA and CDR2 is FQGNSA in the germline V gene. The CDR3 runs to 13 residues. The CDR3 region has the DNA TGTGCCAGCAGCGCCGACAGGGGTGGTGGCTACACCTTC. Its protein product is CASSADRGGGYTF.

In its sample, this clone was seen a few times. J is TRBJ1-3 and V is TRBV30; D is ambiguous. The CDR3 extends over 12 amino acids. Trimming shortened V by 8 bases and J by 2 bases, and 10 bases separated the two germline ends. Germline V CDR1 and CDR2: GTSNPN, SVGIG (reference sequence). CDR3 nucleotide sequence: TGTGCCCAAGGTTGGACTGGAAACACCATATATTTT. Residues: CAQGWTGNTIYF.

J is TRBJ2-7 and V is TRBV14, with D unclear. This CDR3 is built from 14 residues. V was pared by 4 bases and J by 2 bases, with 12 bases between. Germline V gives CDR1 SGHDN, CDR2 FVKESK. CDR3 region: CASSPRIGTYEQYF. In nucleotides, the CDR3 is TGTGCCAGCAGCCCCCGGATAGGTACCTACGAGCAGTACTTC. The full variable domain, in which reference TRBV14 and TRBJ2-7 provide the parts outside the CDR3, is EAGVTQFPSHSVIEKGQTVTLRCDPISGHDNLYWYRRVMGKEIKFLLHFVKESKQDESGMPNNRFLAERTGGTYSTLKVQPAELEDSGVYFCASSPRIGTYEQYFGPGTRLTVT.

The CDR3 loop is CASSRTKNTEAFF. DNA of the CDR3: TGTGCCAGCAGCCGCACAAAAAACACTGAAGCTTTCTTT. The J gene is TRBJ1-1, the V gene TRBV7-6; D ambiguous. The CDR3 runs 13 residues. The germline V and J ends were trimmed by 5 bases and 2 bases, with 9 bases remaining between them. Germline CDR1 is SGHVS and CDR2 is FNYEAQ.

The chain links TRBV6-2 or TRBV6-3 to TRBJ1-5; D is undetermined. The V end was cut by 2 bases, the J end by 1 base, with 15 bases between. The CDR3 spans 17 residues. CDR1 is MNHEY, CDR2 SVGEGT, per germline. CDR3 loop: CASSYPSIGRSNQPQHF. The CDR3 DNA reads as TGTGCCAGCAGTTACCCCTCGATAGGACGGAGCAATCAGCCCCAGCATTTT.

The genes are TRBV2 and TRBJ1-4; 9 nucleotides agree with TRBD1. Germline CDR1 reads SNHLY; CDR2 reads FYNNEI. J was trimmed by 0 bases and V by 6 bases; bases with no gene match: 8. The CDR3 contains 17 residues. The CDR3: CASRATGGGSTNEKLFF. Here the CDR3 DNA reads TGTGCCAGCAGGGCCACAGGGGGCGGTTCAACTAATGAAAAACTGTTTTTT.

Details on this clone: At the DNA level, this CDR3 is encoded by other sequences in the same sample as well. V gene TRBV7-9 combines with J gene TRBJ1-1; 8 nucleotides align to TRBD1. Trimming took 1 base from V and 2 from J; bases not matched to a gene: 3. Germline CDR1 is SEHNR and CDR2 is FQNEAQ (reference sequence). The CDR3 runs to 15 residues. CDR3 nucleotides: TGTGCCAGCAGCTTAGGAACAGGGGGAAACACTGAAGCTTTCTTT. Amino acids: CASSLGTGGNTEAFF.

The V gene is TRBV30, the J gene TRBJ2-4, with D perhaps TRBD1 (5 bases). Germline CDR1 reads GTSNPN; CDR2 reads SVGIG (reference sequence). This CDR3 spans 15 amino acids. With 2 bases removed from V and 1 base from J, the gap between germline ends came to 12 bases. CDR3 bases: TGTGCCTGGAGTCCAGGGTTCGGCGCCAAAAACATTCAGTACTTC. Its translation is CAWSPGFGAKNIQYF.

The chain uses TRBV3-1 (or the pseudogene TRBV3-2) and TRBJ2-2, with 15 bases that match TRBD2. CDR1 is LGHDT, CDR2 YNNKEL, per germline (reference sequence). After removal of 3 bases from V and 2 bases from J, the junction contained 1 base not matched to a gene. This CDR3 is built from 17 residues. CDR3 DNA sequence: TGTGCCAGCAGCCAGGGACTAGCGGGGGGTAACACCGGGGAGCTGTTTTTT. As protein: CASSQGLAGGNTGELFF.

The chain combines TRBV3-1 (or the pseudogene TRBV3-2) with TRBJ1-1; D not resolved. The germline CDR1 and CDR2 sequences are LGHDT and YNNKEL (reference sequence). The germline V and J ends were trimmed by 1 base and 1 base, with 7 bases remaining between them. The CDR3 has 14 amino acids. The CDR3 DNA follows: TGTGCCAGCAGCCAAGTTCAGAAGAACACTGAAGCTTTCTTT. Its protein is CASSQVQKNTEAFF.

The V and J genes are TRBV7-9 and TRBJ1-2; no reliable D call. The CDR3 extends over 12 amino acids. The V end was cut by 1 base, the J end by 5 bases, with 5 bases between. The germline CDR1 and CDR2 sequences are SEHNR and FQNEAQ (reference sequence). The CDR3 sequence is CASSLDPYGYTF. The CDR3 DNA reads TGTGCCAGCAGCTTAGACCCGTATGGCTACACCTTC.

This rearrangement joins TRBV9 to TRBJ2-3; D gene unclear. Germline loops: CDR1 SGDLS, CDR2 YYNGEE. The CDR3 is 16 residues long. Deletions cut 0 bases from V and 2 bases from J, with 13 bases between. For the CDR3, the DNA is TGTGCCAGCAGCGTAGGAGTCCTTACATCCACAGATACGCAGTATTTT. Translated: CASSVGVLTSTDTQYF.

This chain uses TRBV6-4 with TRBJ1-4, with no clear D. Trimming shortened V by 5 bases and J by 3 bases, and 7 bases separated the two germline ends. Germline V lookup: CDR1 MRHNA, CDR2 SNTAGT. This CDR3 comprises 13 residues. CDR3 protein: CASSINPNEKLFF. The CDR3 DNA is TGTGCCAGCAGTATAAATCCTAATGAAAAACTGTTTTTT.

The chain has TRBV7-8 and TRBJ2-1; the D is unclear. CDR1 SGHVS and CDR2 FQNEAQ come from the germline V gene. V lost 2 bases, J lost 4 bases, and 12 bases lay in between. The CDR3 contains 15 residues. The DNA for the CDR3 is TGTGCCAGCAGCTTAACCGTGGCAGATTACAATGAGCAGTTCTTC. Its protein is CASSLTVADYNEQFF.

The V call is TRBV30, the J call TRBJ1-4, with a tentative D call TRBD1 (6 bases). V gave up 0 bases and J gave up 2 bases, with 13 bases separating them. The V gene's germline CDR1 is GTSNPN and CDR2 SVGIG (reference sequence). The CDR3 runs to 16 residues. The CDR3 loop is CAWSVEQGMTNEKLFF. The CDR3 bases are TGTGCCTGGAGTGTCGAGCAGGGGATGACTAATGAAAAACTGTTTTTT.

The chain has TRBV5-4 and TRBJ1-3, with a tentative D call TRBD1 (6 bases). V was cut by 6 bases and J by 0 bases, with 16 bases left in between. CDR3 length equals 16 residues. In germline, CDR1 is SGHNT, CDR2 YYREEE (reference sequence). The CDR3 DNA reads TGTGCCAGCACCACAAGGGGGGGGGCCTCTGGAAACACCATATATTTT. This codes for CASTTRGGASGNTIYF.

The chain uses TRBV5-6 and TRBJ1-1; no clear D gene. Looked up from germline, CDR1 is SGHDT and CDR2 is YYEEEE. This CDR3 spans 14 amino acids. V shed 0 bases and J shed 0 bases, with 6 bases lying between them. CDR3 residues: CASSLDGLNTEAFF. CDR3 in DNA: TGTGCCAGCAGCTTGGATGGACTGAACACTGAAGCTTTCTTT.